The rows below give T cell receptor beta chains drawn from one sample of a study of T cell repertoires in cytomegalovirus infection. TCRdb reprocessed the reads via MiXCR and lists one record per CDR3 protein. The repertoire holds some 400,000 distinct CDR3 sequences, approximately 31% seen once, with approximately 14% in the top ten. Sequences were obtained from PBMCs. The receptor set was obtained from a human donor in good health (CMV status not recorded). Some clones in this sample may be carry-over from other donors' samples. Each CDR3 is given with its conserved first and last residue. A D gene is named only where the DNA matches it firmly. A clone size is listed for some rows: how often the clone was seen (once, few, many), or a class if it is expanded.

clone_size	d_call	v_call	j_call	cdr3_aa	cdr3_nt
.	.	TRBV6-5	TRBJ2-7	CASSPRQAISYEQYF	TGTGCCAGCAGCCCACGACAGGCCATCTCCTACGAGCAGTACTTC
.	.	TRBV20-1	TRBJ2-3	CSAFSSAQYF	TGCAGTGCTTTCTCCTCGGCGCAGTATTTT
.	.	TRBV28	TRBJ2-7	CASSGTPFNEQYF	TGTGCCAGCTCCGGGACACCTTTTAACGAGCAGTACTTC
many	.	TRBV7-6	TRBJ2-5	CASSPSLEKLYF	TGTGCCAGCAGCCCATCCCTCGAGAAGCTGTACTTC
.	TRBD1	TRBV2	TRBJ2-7	CASSRNRDRFIGDEQYF	TGTGCCAGCAGTAGGAACCGGGACAGGTTTATTGGTGACGAGCAGTACTTC
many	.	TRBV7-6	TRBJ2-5	CASSSGATQETQYF	TGTGCCAGCAGCTCTGGGGCTACCCAAGAGACCCAGTACTTC
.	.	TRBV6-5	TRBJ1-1	CASSYSEGTEAFF	TGTGCCAGCAGTTACTCTGAGGGGACTGAAGCTTTCTTT
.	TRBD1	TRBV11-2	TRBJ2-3	CASSSTRTGRLSTDTQYF	TGTGCCAGCAGCTCCACTCGGACAGGCAGGCTTAGCACAGATACGCAGTATTTT
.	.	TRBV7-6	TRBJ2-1	CASRTTTGSSYNKQFF	TGTGCCAGCAGAACTACCACAGGGAGCTCCTACAATAAGCAGTTCTTC
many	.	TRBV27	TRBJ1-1	CASSGGGNTEAFF	TGTGCCTCCAGTGGGGGGGGGAACACTGAAGCTTTCTTT
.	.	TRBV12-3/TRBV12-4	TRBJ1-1	CASGPDRLNTEAFF	TGTGCCAGCGGACCCGACCGGTTGAACACTGAAGCTTTCTTT
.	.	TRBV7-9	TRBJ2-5	CASSFESGYGETQYF	TGTGCCAGCAGCTTCGAATCAGGGTACGGGGAGACCCAGTACTTC
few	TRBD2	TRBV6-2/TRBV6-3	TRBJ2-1	CASRLGTSGGYNEQFF	TGTGCCAGCAGACTAGGGACTAGCGGGGGTTACAATGAGCAGTTCTTC
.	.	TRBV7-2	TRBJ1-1	CASSSHRVGNTEAFF	TGTGCCAGCAGCTCCCACAGGGTGGGGAACACTGAAGCTTTCTTT
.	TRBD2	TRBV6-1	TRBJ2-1	CASSSYSSGGAYEQFF	TGTGCCAGCAGTTCCTATTCTAGCGGGGGGGCTTATGAGCAGTTCTTC
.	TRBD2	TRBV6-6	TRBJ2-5	CASSYLAGGLETQYF	TGTGCCAGCAGTTACTTGGCGGGGGGCCTGGAGACCCAGTACTTC
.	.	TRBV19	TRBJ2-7	CASSIGLPAYEQYF	TGTGCCAGTAGTATAGGGCTTCCCGCCTACGAGCAGTACTTC
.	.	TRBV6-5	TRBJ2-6	CASRTDLSGANVLTF	TGTGCCAGCAGAACCGACCTATCTGGGGCCAACGTCCTGACTTTC
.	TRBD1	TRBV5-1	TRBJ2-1	CASSPGDRGFNEQFF	TGCGCCAGCAGCCCTGGGGACAGGGGGTTTAATGAGCAGTTCTTC
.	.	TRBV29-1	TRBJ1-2	CSVDRTGYGYTF	TGCAGCGTTGATAGGACGGGATATGGCTACACCTTC